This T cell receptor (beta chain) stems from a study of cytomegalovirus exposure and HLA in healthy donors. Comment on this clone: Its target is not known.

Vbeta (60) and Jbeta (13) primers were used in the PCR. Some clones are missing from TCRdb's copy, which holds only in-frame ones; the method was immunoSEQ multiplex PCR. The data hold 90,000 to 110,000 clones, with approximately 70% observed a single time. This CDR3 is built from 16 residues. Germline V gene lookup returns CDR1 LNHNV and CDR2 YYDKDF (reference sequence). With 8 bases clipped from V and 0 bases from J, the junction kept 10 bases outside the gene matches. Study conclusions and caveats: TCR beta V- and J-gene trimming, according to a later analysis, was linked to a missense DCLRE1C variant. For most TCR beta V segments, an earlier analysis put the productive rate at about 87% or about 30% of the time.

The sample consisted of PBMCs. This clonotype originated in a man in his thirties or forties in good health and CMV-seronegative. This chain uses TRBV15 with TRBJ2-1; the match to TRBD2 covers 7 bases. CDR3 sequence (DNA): TGTGCCACCCGCGCCTTGGGCGGGAGCTCCTACAATGAGCAGTTCTTC. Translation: CATRALGGSSYNEQFF. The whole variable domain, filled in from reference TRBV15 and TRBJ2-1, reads DAMVIQNPRYQVTQFGKPVTLSCSQTLNHNVMYWYQQKSSQAPKLLFHYYDKDFNNEADTPDNFQSRRPNTSFCFLDIRSPGLGDTAMYLCATRALGGSSYNEQFFGPGTRLTVL.